A selection of T cell receptor beta chains follows, all from one sample in a study of blood T cell repertoires in COVID-19. Some clones are missing from TCRdb's copy, which holds only in-frame ones; the method was immunoSEQ multiplex PCR. The table has 220,000 or so clones, roughly nine tenths seen once. The source material was peripheral blood. These receptors were taken from a man in his fifties or sixties who had recovered from COVID-19. Both conserved end residues are part of each CDR3. D genes are given only for firm matches. The size field is filled for only some rows; it gives once, few, many or a size class.

clone size	J gene	V gene	D gene	CDR3 protein	CDR3 DNA
-	TRBJ1-2	TRBV6-5	-	CASSYSLNYGYTF	TGTGCCAGCAGTTACTCACTAAACTATGGCTACACCTTC
-	TRBJ2-1	TRBV6-2/TRBV6-3	TRBD1	CASSWGWQGANEQFF	TGTGCCAGCAGTTGGGGGTGGCAGGGGGCAAATGAGCAGTTCTTC
-	TRBJ1-3	TRBV30	-	CAVRQNSGNTIYF	TGTGCCGTACGACAGAACTCTGGAAACACCATATATTTT
-	TRBJ2-3	TRBV28	-	CASSSTGKTSTDTQYF	TGTGCCAGCAGTTCTACAGGAAAAACTAGCACAGATACGCAGTATTTT
few	TRBJ2-3	TRBV19	TRBD1	CASSARTGVLPDTQYF	TGTGCCAGTAGCGCCAGGACAGGGGTGCTCCCAGATACGCAGTATTTT
-	TRBJ2-7	TRBV7-9	-	CASSQSGIFKF	TGTGCCAGCAGCCAAAGCGGAATCTTCAAATTC
-	TRBJ1-1	TRBV3-1/TRBV3-2	-	CASSQDSGLGSFAFF	TGTGCCAGCAGCCAAGACTCGGGACTCGGGTCGTTTGCTTTCTTT
-	TRBJ1-2	TRBV19	TRBD1	CATYQGVGIHYGYTF	TGTGCCACGTACCAGGGGGTAGGGATTCACTATGGCTACACCTTC
-	TRBJ1-3	TRBV5-6	-	CASRLGSSGNTIYF	TGTGCCAGCAGGTTGGGGAGTTCTGGAAACACCATATATTTT
-	TRBJ2-3	TRBV19	TRBD2	CASSKTSGRSTQYF	TGTGCCAGTAGCAAGACTAGCGGGAGGAGTACGCAGTATTTT
-	TRBJ2-3	TRBV27	TRBD2	CASSHKGLAGAGVGVQYF	TGTGCCAGCAGCCACAAGGGACTAGCGGGGGCCGGGGTCGGGGTGCAGTATTTT
-	TRBJ1-2	TRBV5-1	TRBD1	CASSYSTGDGYYGYTF	TGCGCCAGCAGCTACAGCACAGGGGATGGATACTATGGCTACACCTTC
-	TRBJ2-1	TRBV27	TRBD2	CASTRSPSGSNEQFF	TGTGCCAGCACCCGATCCCCTAGCGGGAGCAATGAGCAGTTCTTC
-	TRBJ2-1	TRBV11-3	-	CASSRGNEQFF	TGTGCCAGCAGCCGGGGCAATGAGCAGTTCTTC
-	TRBJ2-2	TRBV10-3	TRBD1	CAISEGDRNTGELFF	TGTGCCATCAGTGAAGGGGACAGGAACACCGGGGAGCTGTTTTTT
-	TRBJ2-7	TRBV27	TRBD1	CASSRGQGAYEQYF	TGTGCCAGCAGTCGAGGACAGGGGGCCTACGAGCAGTACTTC
-	TRBJ1-4	TRBV2	TRBD1	CASSERGPTGEKLFF	TGTGCCAGCAGTGAAAGGGGGCCAACAGGGGAAAAACTGTTTTTT
-	TRBJ2-1	TRBV1	-	CTSSPTRPSGTTPLWQFF	TGCACCAGCAGCCCGACCCGGCCCTCCGGGACTACCCCCCTATGGCAGTTCTTC
-	TRBJ1-2	TRBV7-2	-	CASSLERQVDGYTF	TGTGCCAGCAGCTTAGAACGACAGGTCGATGGCTACACCTTC
-	TRBJ1-1	TRBV27	-	CASSLSNVPGNTEAFF	TGTGCCAGCAGTTTATCGAATGTGCCCGGGAACACTGAAGCTTTCTTT
-	TRBJ2-1	TRBV15	TRBD2	CATSRVGLAGLSYNEQFF	TGTGCCACCAGCAGAGTCGGACTAGCGGGCCTCTCCTACAATGAGCAGTTCTTC
-	TRBJ1-1	TRBV7-6	-	CASSPPRGGNTEAFF	TGTGCCAGCAGCCCTCCAAGGGGAGGGAACACTGAAGCTTTCTTT
-	TRBJ1-4	TRBV7-9	TRBD1	CASSPRRTGGDEKLFF	TGTGCCAGCAGCCCCCGACGGACAGGGGGCGATGAAAAACTGTTTTTT
-	TRBJ1-1	TRBV4-2	-	CASSQEGGARTEAFF	TGTGCCAGCAGCCAAGAAGGGGGGGCTCGCACTGAAGCTTTCTTT
-	TRBJ1-1	TRBV7-3	TRBD1	CASSQRQGSTEAFF	TGTGCCAGCAGCCAACGACAGGGGAGCACTGAAGCTTTCTTT